The 5 T cell receptor beta chains reported below all come from one sample, sequenced in a study of blood T cell repertoires in COVID-19. Using immunoSEQ multiplex PCR, the repertoire was profiled, and TCRdb retains in-frame clones only, with some absent. The sample carries about 160,000 clones, roughly 90% recorded once. The sample comprised PBMCs or T cells enriched from blood (not recorded which). These receptor sequences come from a woman aged 50 to 60 who had recovered from COVID-19.

The chain joins TRBV13 to TRBJ2-7; tentatively, D is TRBD1 (6 bases). Germline V CDR1 and CDR2: PRHDT, FYEKMQ (reference sequence). Trimming left V 3 bases short and J 6 bases short, with 15 bases between. The CDR3 extends over 14 amino acids. As DNA, the CDR3 is TGTGCCAGCAGCTTGACAGGCGTCGCCCGCGAGCAGTACTTC. Its translation: CASSLTGVAREQYF.

The chain employs TRBV7-9 and TRBJ1-1, with D uncertain. The germline CDR1 and CDR2 sequences are SEHNR and FQNEAQ (reference sequence). The CDR3 runs 12 residues. Trimming took 5 bases from V and 8 from J, leaving 12 bases between them. CDR3 nucleotide sequence: TGTGCCAGCAGCCTCACCCAGTGGGAAGCTTTCTTT. Protein: CASSLTQWEAFF.

The chain has TRBV15 and TRBJ2-7, with D maybe TRBD2 (8 bases). The CDR3 totals 14 residues. Trimming left V 0 bases short and J 10 bases short, with 16 bases between. Germline-derived CDR1 and CDR2 are LNHNV and YYDKDF (reference sequence). CDR3 nucleotide sequence: TGTGCCACCAGCAGAGATAGCGGGACAGAAGGACAGTACTTC. Protein product: CATSRDSGTEGQYF.

CDR3 nucleotide sequence: TGTGCCAGCAGTGTTAGCCAGGGAAGGAATGAGCAGTTCTTC. Amino acid sequence: CASSVSQGRNEQFF. The V and J genes are TRBV6-4 and TRBJ2-1; TRBD1 is a possible D gene (5 bases). Germline CDR1 is MRHNA and CDR2 is SNTAGT. CDR3 length: 14 amino acids. With 4 bases removed from V and 7 bases from J, the gap between germline ends came to 14 bases.

The chain combines TRBV5-1 with TRBJ1-2; D is unclear. Germline V gene lookup returns CDR1 SGHRS and CDR2 YFSETQ. V dropped 3 bases and J dropped 1 base, with 13 bases sitting between them. The CDR3 spans 15 residues. For the CDR3, the DNA is TGCGCCAGCAGCTCTGGCCGCTACAGTAACTATGGCTACACCTTC. Its translation: CASSSGRYSNYGYTF.